This T cell receptor beta chain was recorded in a study of T cells in Graves' hyperthyroidism and ophthalmopathy. Investigators excluded patients with uncontrolled infection, other autoimmune disease, pregnancy or lactation. RNA transcripts were the template for amplifying TCR beta CDR3 regions. First-round RT-PCR of the TCR CDR3 relied on the HTBI primer set. TCRdb fed the multiplex PCR reads into MiXCR, producing one record per CDR3 protein. The data show about 290,000 distinct CDR3 sequences, over 12% seen once. Germline lookup yields CDR1 SGHDT and CDR2 YYEEEE. The germline V and J ends were trimmed by 5 bases and 10 bases, with 16 bases remaining between them. The CDR3 extends over 14 amino acids.

Sequenced sample: blood. The V gene is TRBV5-6, the J gene TRBJ1-6, with D uncertain. The origin of this receptor is a woman in her 50s with Graves' hyperthyroidism that later progressed to Graves' ophthalmopathy. The CDR3 here is CASRRGSLGSPLHF. CDR3 sequence (DNA): TGTGCCAGCAGAAGAGGTTCTCTCGGATCACCCCTCCACTTT. Drawing the rest from reference TRBV5-6 and TRBJ1-6, the complete variable domain is DAGVTQSPTHLIKTRGQQVTLRCSPKSGHDTVSWYQQALGQGPQFIFQYYEEEERQRGNFPDRFSGHQFPNYSSELNVNALLLGDSALYLCASRRGSLGSPLHFGNGTRLTVT.